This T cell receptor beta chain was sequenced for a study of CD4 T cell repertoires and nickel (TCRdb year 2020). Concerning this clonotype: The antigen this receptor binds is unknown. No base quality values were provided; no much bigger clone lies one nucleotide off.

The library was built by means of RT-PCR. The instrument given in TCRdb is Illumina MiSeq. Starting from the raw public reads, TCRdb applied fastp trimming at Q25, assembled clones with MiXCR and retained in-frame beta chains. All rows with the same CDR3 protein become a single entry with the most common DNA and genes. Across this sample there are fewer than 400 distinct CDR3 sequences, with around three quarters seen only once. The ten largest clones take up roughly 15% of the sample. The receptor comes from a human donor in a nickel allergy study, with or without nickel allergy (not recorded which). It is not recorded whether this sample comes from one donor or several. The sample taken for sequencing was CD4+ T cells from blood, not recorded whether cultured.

The base sequence is TGCAGTGCTAGGTCGGCTAGCGGGAGATACCAAGAGACCCAGTACTTC. This sequence encodes CSARSASGRYQETQYF. The chain couples TRBV20-1 to TRBJ2-5, and TRBD2 aligns with 10 junction nucleotides. Relative to germline, V is missing 3 bases and J is missing 0 bases, with 7 bases of the junction outside any gene match. The CDR1 and CDR2 encoded by the germline V gene (reference sequence) are DFQATT and SNEGSKA. The CDR3 covers 16 residues, taking in both the cysteine and the phenylalanine. Of all the DNA, just the CDR3 is kept, 48 bases in frame from base 1.